The 18 T cell receptor beta chains below come from one sample, sequenced in a study of neurological immune-mediated disorders. TCRdb reprocessed the 5' RACE reads via MiXCR and lists one record per CDR3 protein. The sample yields 45,000 to 50,000 distinct CDR3 sequences, 4.5% seen once. The sample comprised PBMCs. These receptors all come from a woman between 55 and 75 years old with multiple sclerosis.

This clonotype was picked up many times. This chain uses TRBV2 with TRBJ2-2; unclear D gene. The CDR3 runs 14 residues. The germline V gene encodes CDR1 SNHLY and CDR2 FYNNEI. V was pared by 10 bases and J by 0 bases, with 12 bases between. The CDR3 sequence is CATRNATNTGELFF. The CDR3 DNA reads TGTGCCACCCGAAACGCAACGAACACCGGGGAGCTGTTTTTT.

This clonotype occurred many times. This CDR3 is CASSQNSGGYEQYF. The DNA of the CDR3 is TGCGCCAGCAGCCAAAATTCAGGGGGTTACGAGCAGTACTTC. The J gene is TRBJ2-7, the V gene TRBV4-3; 7 bases fit TRBD1. Trimming at V came to 2 bases and at J to 4 bases, leaving 5 bases not matched to a gene. The CDR3 loop spans 14 amino acids. Germline CDR1 reads LGHNA; CDR2 reads YSLEER.

This clonotype came up many times. The chain combines TRBV7-2 with TRBJ2-2; D assignment may be TRBD1 or TRBD2 (5 bases each). CDR3 length: 14 amino acids. Germline V lookup: CDR1 SGHTA, CDR2 FQGNSA. Trimming stripped 3 bases from V and 6 bases from J, with 11 bases between. The DNA for the CDR3 is TGTGCCAGCAGCTTGGGACGGCACGCCGGGGAGCTGTTTTTT. It translates to CASSLGRHAGELFF.

This clonotype was observed many times. The chain couples TRBV28 to TRBJ2-1; possibly TRBD2 for D (6 bases). V was cut by 7 bases and J by 3 bases, with 13 bases left in between. CDR1 is MDHEN, CDR2 SYDVKM, per germline. The CDR3 sequence is 14 residues long. In DNA, the CDR3 is TGTGCCAGCATCACCGGGAGAATCTACAATGAGCAGTTCTTC. Protein sequence: CASITGRIYNEQFF.

This clonotype was found many times. The V gene is TRBV12-3 or TRBV12-4, the J gene TRBJ1-2, with a tentative D call TRBD1 (6 bases). The V and J ends lost 5 bases and 8 bases respectively, with 15 bases between them. The CDR3 is made up of 13 amino acids. DNA of the CDR3: TGTGCCAGCAGTCCAGGGGATGGGAGAGGCTACACCTTC. It yields the protein CASSPGDGRGYTF.

This clonotype was seen many times. The chain employs TRBV20-1 and TRBJ2-1, with a weak D call TRBD1 (6 bases). V was shortened by 6 bases and J by 5 bases, with 11 bases between the two germline ends. Germline V gene data show CDR1 as DFQATT and CDR2 as SNEGSKA (reference sequence). CDR3 size: 12 residues. The CDR3 is CSAATGNNEQFF. Written as DNA, the CDR3 is TGCAGTGCAGCGACAGGAAACAATGAGCAGTTCTTC.

This chain links TRBV2 with TRBJ1-1; TRBD1 matches at 8 bases. The CDR3 covers 16 residues. J lost 1 base, V lost 2 bases, and 6 bases had no gene match. Germline V gene data show CDR1 as SNHLY and CDR2 as FYNNEI. This CDR3 reads CASSELWTGSNTEAFF. CDR3 bases: TGTGCCAGCAGTGAACTTTGGACAGGGTCGAACACTGAAGCTTTCTTT.

This clonotype was seen a single time. Given a much more abundant clone one base away, this may be a read error. This chain uses TRBV20-1 with TRBJ2-3, with a possible D match to TRBD2 (5 bases). The CDR3 contains 12 residues. CDR1 is DFQATT and CDR2 is SNEGSKA in the germline V gene (reference sequence). The V gene lost 6 bases and the J gene lost 4 bases, with 11 bases spanning the gap. In DNA, the CDR3 is TGCAGTGCCCGGGGTACATCAGATACGCAGTATTTT. Translation gives CSARGTSDTQYF.

This clonotype was counted at least ten times. The rearrangement uses TRBV29-1 and TRBJ2-5, with 9 bases that match TRBD1. CDR1 and CDR2 from the germline V gene are SQVTM and ANQGSEA. The CDR3 is made up of 13 amino acids. Unmatched junction bases numbered 6, after V lost 3 bases and J lost 7 bases. CDR3 in amino acids: CSVDLGTGLTQYF. CDR3 coding DNA: TGCAGCGTTGACCTCGGGACAGGGCTGACCCAGTACTTC.

This clonotype was recorded at least ten times. The CDR3 loop is CASGPRQGAYNEQFF. Written as DNA, the CDR3 is TGTGCCAGCGGACCCAGACAGGGGGCCTACAATGAGCAGTTCTTC. The chain uses TRBV12-3 or TRBV12-4 and TRBJ2-1; 9 bases are shared with TRBD1. The junction had 7 bases not matched to a gene; V was cut back by 8 bases and J by 2 bases. The CDR3 covers 15 residues.

The chain is built from TRBV20-1 and TRBJ2-1; tentative D call: TRBD2 (6 bases). The CDR3 is 14 amino acids. From germline, CDR1 is DFQATT and CDR2 SNEGSKA (reference sequence). V lost 1 base, J lost 1 base, and 8 bases lay in between. The chain's CDR3 is CSARGLESYNEQFF. In DNA, the CDR3 is TGCAGTGCTAGAGGACTAGAATCCTACAATGAGCAGTTCTTC.

This clonotype came up many times. The V call is TRBV10-3, the J call TRBJ2-3, with TRBD2 matching 8 bases. The CDR3 has 14 residues. V dropped 6 bases and J dropped 4; count of bases not matched to a gene: 6. Germline CDR1 and CDR2: ENHRY and SYGVKD. CDR3 coding DNA: TGTGCCATCAGCCCGGGACTAGAAGCAGATACGCAGTATTTT. Protein: CAISPGLEADTQYF.

This clonotype appeared many times. The gene calls are TRBV4-1 and TRBJ2-1, with 10 positions matching TRBD2. Germline values: CDR1 MGHRA, CDR2 YSYEKL. Trimming removed 4 bases from V and 1 base from J; junction bases left unmatched: 10. The CDR3 length is 18 residues. CDR3 DNA: TGCGCCAGCAGCCCCAACCTCATAGCGGGAGGTTCCTACAATGAGCAGTTCTTC. Protein: CASSPNLIAGGSYNEQFF.

This clonotype was detected many times. The chain links TRBV9 to TRBJ2-3; D is unresolved. Germline values: CDR1 SGDLS, CDR2 YYNGEE. V was pared by 0 bases and J by 1 base, with 9 bases between. This CDR3 has 15 residues. The CDR3 DNA is TGTGCCAGCAGCGTAGGTCCTGACGGCACAGATACGCAGTATTTT. It codes for CASSVGPDGTDTQYF. The whole variable domain, filled in from reference TRBV9 and TRBJ2-3, reads DSGVTQTPKHLITATGQRVTLRCSPRSGDLSVYWYQQSLDQGLQFLIQYYNGEERAKGNILERFSAQQFPDLHSELNLSSLELGDSALYFCASSVGPDGTDTQYFGPGTRLTVL.

This chain connects TRBV20-1 to TRBJ2-7, with 7 positions matching TRBD2. The V gene's germline CDR1 is DFQATT and CDR2 SNEGSKA (reference sequence). CDR3 length: 15 residues. V was pared by 6 bases and J by 0 bases, with 11 bases of the junction left unmatched. The CDR3 bases are TGCAGTGCCAATCCTGGGGGGGTCCCCTCCTACGAGCAGTACTTC. Translating it yields CSANPGGVPSYEQYF.

There are many counts of this clonotype. The V and J genes are TRBV20-1 and TRBJ2-1; 8 nucleotides match TRBD2. The CDR3 runs to 14 residues. Germline values: CDR1 DFQATT, CDR2 SNEGSKA (reference sequence). J gave up 2 bases and V 5 bases, and 5 bases lay outside the gene matches. The CDR3 coding sequence is TGCAGTGCTCGCGGGGGGAACGCCTACAATGAGCAGTTCTTC. This codes for CSARGGNAYNEQFF.

This clonotype has ten or more counts. This chain links TRBV24-1 with TRBJ2-1; D not resolved. The V gene's germline CDR1 is KGHDR and CDR2 SFDVKD. The V gene lost 7 bases and the J gene lost 0 bases, with 6 bases spanning the gap. The CDR3 has 13 residues. Here the CDR3 reads CATRESSYNEQFF. The DNA for the CDR3 is TGTGCCACCAGGGAGAGCTCCTACAATGAGCAGTTCTTC.

Ten or more counts support this clonotype. This chain links TRBV7-8 with TRBJ2-2, with D maybe TRBD1 (5 bases). The CDR3 contains 17 residues. V gave up 4 bases and J gave up 0 bases, with 15 bases separating them. The germline V gene encodes CDR1 SGHVS and CDR2 FQNEAQ. CDR3 amino acids: CASSSPRRAANTGELFF. For the CDR3, the DNA is TGTGCCAGCAGCTCCCCCCGCAGGGCCGCGAACACCGGGGAGCTGTTTTTT. Based on the CDR3 plus reference TRBV7-8 and TRBJ2-2, the full variable domain is GAGVSQSPRYKVAKRGQDVALRCDPISGHVSLFWYQQALGQGPEFLTYFQNEAQLDKSGLPSDRFFAERPEGSVSTLKIQRTQQEDSAVYLCASSSPRRAANTGELFFGEGSRLTVL.